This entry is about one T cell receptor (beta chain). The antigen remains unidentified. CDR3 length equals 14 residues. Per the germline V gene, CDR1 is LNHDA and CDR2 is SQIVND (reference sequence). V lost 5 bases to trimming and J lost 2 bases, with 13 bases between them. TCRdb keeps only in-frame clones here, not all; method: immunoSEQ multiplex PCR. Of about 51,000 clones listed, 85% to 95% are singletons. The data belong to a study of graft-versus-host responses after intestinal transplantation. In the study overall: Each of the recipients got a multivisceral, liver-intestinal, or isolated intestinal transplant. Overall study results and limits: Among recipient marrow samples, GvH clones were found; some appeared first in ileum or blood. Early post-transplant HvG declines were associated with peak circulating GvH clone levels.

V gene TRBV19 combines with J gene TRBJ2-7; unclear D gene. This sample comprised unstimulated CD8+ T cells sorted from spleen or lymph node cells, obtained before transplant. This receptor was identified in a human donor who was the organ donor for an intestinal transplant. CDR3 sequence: CASSFHAVTYEQYF. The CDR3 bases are TGTGCCAGTAGTTTTCACGCCGTCACCTACGAGCAGTACTTC.